This T cell receptor beta chain was recovered during a study of vaccination effects on CD4 cells after COVID-19. On the study more broadly: Prior to sequencing, the ViraFEST assay stimulated PBMC with viral peptide pools, which expanded the antigen-specific CD4+ T cells. Some 2 million PBMC per well received 10 IU/ml IL-2 and 9.5 to 10 ug/ml peptides in culture.

Following an approximately eleven-day culture, CD4+ T cells were purified. Absence of prior SARS-CoV-2 infection characterized the vaccine recipients, who showed negative nucleocapsid antibodies. Germline V gene lookup returns CDR1 SGHRS and CDR2 YFSETQ. V was cut by 4 bases and J by 0 bases, with 13 bases left in between. CDR3 length: 15 residues. TCRdb keeps only in-frame clones here, not all; method: immunoSEQ multiplex PCR. The sample records approximately 37,000 clones, 82% being singletons. In regard to this clone: Its antigen is unidentified.

J is TRBJ2-5 and V is TRBV5-1; D not resolved. The TCR comes from a human donor who received a COVID-19 vaccine. Sequenced here: CD4+ T cells from PBMCs cultured without peptide, sampled before COVID-19 vaccination. Here the CDR3 reads CASSQMGQNQETQYF. CDR3 bases: TGCGCCAGCAGCCAAATGGGTCAGAACCAAGAGACCCAGTACTTC. The whole variable domain, remainder taken from reference TRBV5-1 and TRBJ2-5, is KAGVTQTPRYLIKTRGQQVTLSCSPISGHRSVSWYQQTPGQGLQFLFEYFSETQRNKGNFPGRFSGRQFSNSRSEMNVSTLELGDSALYLCASSQMGQNQETQYFGPGTRLLVL.